The following is a TCR beta chain sequence with its context. Authors' methods: Reference gene primers were amplified, and this amplification served to estimate nucleated cell counts. The assay was immunoSEQ multiplex PCR, and TCRdb's table has in-frame clones only and misses some. V and J calls and clone size are given by that table; D and trimming were obtained from the DNA. The sample records about 140,000 clones, around nine tenths being singletons. This record comes from a study of blood T cell repertoires in COVID-19. Study summary: Samples representing acute and convalescent COVID-19 were sourced from the United States, Italy and Spain. PBMCs, B-cell-depleted T cells, or T cells provided the cDNA or gDNA that made up the material.

Per germline, CDR1 SEHNR and CDR2 FQNEAQ (reference sequence). The V end was cut by 0 bases, the J end by 7 bases, with 10 bases between. The CDR3 has 14 residues. The sequencing input was peripheral blood. The sequence derives from a woman aged 40 to 50 with acute or convalescent COVID-19. V gene TRBV7-9 combines with J gene TRBJ2-1, with a weak D call TRBD2 (5 bases). CDR3 residues: CASSLARGRNEQFF. The CDR3 DNA reads TGTGCCAGCAGCTTAGCGCGAGGGCGGAATGAGCAGTTCTTC.